Below, 20 T cell receptor beta chains from the same sample are listed, as sequenced in a study of T cell responses to AZD1222 COVID-19 vaccine. TCRdb's table, derived via immunoSEQ multiplex PCR, lists solely in-frame clones and lacks some. The sample has 130,000 or so clones, about 88% seen once. This specimen was peripheral blood, taken 28 days after the second AZD1222 dose. All receptors derive from an adult who received the AZD1222 COVID-19 vaccine.

This chain links TRBV11-2 with TRBJ1-2, with D uncertain. Deletions cut 3 bases from V and 1 base from J, with 6 bases between. Germline assignment: CDR1 SGHAT and CDR2 FQNNGV. This CDR3 is built from 13 residues. DNA for the CDR3: TGTGCCAGCAGCTTGACGAATAACTATGGCTACACCTTC. Residues: CASSLTNNYGYTF.

This rearrangement joins TRBV30 to TRBJ1-3; D ambiguous. This CDR3 has 13 amino acids. Trimming left V 4 bases short and J 2 bases short, with 9 bases between. CDR1 GTSNPN and CDR2 SVGIG come from the germline V gene (reference sequence). CDR3 DNA sequence: TGTGCCTGGACTACAGCTCCTGGAAACACCATATATTTT. Translating it yields CAWTTAPGNTIYF.

The chain links TRBV30 to TRBJ2-1, with unresolved D. Germline values: CDR1 GTSNPN, CDR2 SVGIG (reference sequence). The CDR3 runs 12 residues. Trimming stripped 0 bases from V and 7 bases from J, with 7 bases between. The DNA for the CDR3 is TGTGCCTGGAGTGTACTTGGGAATGAGCAGTTCTTC. As protein: CAWSVLGNEQFF.

V and J are TRBV7-9 and TRBJ2-2; D remains ambiguous. CDR3 size: 15 residues. CDR1 SEHNR and CDR2 FQNEAQ come from the germline V gene (reference sequence). With 5 bases removed from V and 3 bases from J, the gap between germline ends came to 13 bases. The CDR3: CASSPGRTYTGELFF. As DNA, the CDR3 is TGTGCCAGCAGCCCAGGACGGACCTACACCGGGGAGCTGTTTTTT.

This clone was detected only a few times. CDR3 in amino acids: CASSVEQGAYTEAFF. CDR3 nucleotide sequence: TGTGCCAGCAGCGTAGAACAGGGGGCTTACACTGAAGCTTTCTTT. This chain connects TRBV9 to TRBJ1-1, with 9 positions matching TRBD1. Germline values: CDR1 SGDLS, CDR2 YYNGEE. The V segment lost 0 bases and the J segment 3 bases; nucleotides outside the gene matches: 3. CDR3 size: 15 residues.

The V gene is TRBV7-9, the J gene TRBJ2-3; the D gene is possibly TRBD1 (6 bases). CDR3 length equals 13 residues. Trimming cost V 1 base and J 10 bases, with 12 bases left between them. The V gene's germline CDR1 is SEHNR and CDR2 FQNEAQ (reference sequence). The CDR3 nucleotides read TGTGCCAGCAGCTTAGTCGGCCAGGGGTCGCAGTATTTT. Translating it yields CASSLVGQGSQYF.

CDR3: CASSRDRATEAFF. The CDR3, as DNA: TGTGCCAGCAGCCGGGACAGGGCCACTGAAGCTTTCTTT. V usage is TRBV6-5 and J usage is TRBJ1-1; 9 positions agree with TRBD1. J was trimmed by 4 bases and V by 6 bases; bases with no gene match: 3. The CDR3 sequence is 13 residues long. Germline V gene lookup returns CDR1 MNHEY and CDR2 SVGAGI.

This chain connects TRBV3-1 (or the pseudogene TRBV3-2) to TRBJ1-2, with D unclear. Germline V gene data show CDR1 as LGHDT and CDR2 as YNNKEL (reference sequence). V gave up 4 bases and J gave up 5 bases, with 14 bases separating them. The CDR3 sequence is 14 residues long. As DNA, the CDR3 is TGTGCCAGCAGCCTCGGGCCCGGCGAATATGGCTACACCTTC. Residues: CASSLGPGEYGYTF.

The chain joins TRBV9 to TRBJ1-2; D is perhaps TRBD1 (6 bases). Germline loops: CDR1 SGDLS, CDR2 YYNGEE. The CDR3 spans 15 residues. Trimming removed 3 bases from V and 4 bases from J, with 16 bases in between. CDR3 coding DNA: TGTGCCAGCAGCGACCCCCCGGGGGGCGCCTATGGCTACACCTTC. It is translated as CASSDPPGGAYGYTF.

The rearrangement uses TRBV6-2 or TRBV6-3 and TRBJ2-7, with no clear D. V was cut by 2 bases and J by 5 bases, with 7 bases left in between. Germline V CDR1 and CDR2: MNHEY, SVGEGT. This CDR3 has 12 residues. The DNA for the CDR3 is TGTGCCAGCAGTTACCAACACCACGAGCAGTACTTC. Translated: CASSYQHHEQYF.

This chain links TRBV11-3 with TRBJ1-1, with D maybe TRBD1 (6 bases). This CDR3 spans 14 amino acids. Trimming cost V 6 bases and J 4 bases, with 15 bases left between them. Germline-derived CDR1 and CDR2 are SGHNT and YENEEA. The CDR3 nucleotides read TGTGCCAGCAGTGGGGGCGCGGGGGGCACTGAAGCTTTCTTT. This codes for CASSGGAGGTEAFF.

This clone is large by share. The V call is TRBV19, the J call TRBJ1-5, with 10 nucleotides matching TRBD1. V was pared by 8 bases and J by 5 bases, with 9 bases of the junction left unmatched. CDR3 size: 15 residues. Germline V CDR1 and CDR2: LNHDA, SQIVND (reference sequence). In DNA, the CDR3 is TGTGCCAGTCGAAGAGGGACAGGGGAGCATCAGCCCCAGCATTTT. Encoded protein: CASRRGTGEHQPQHF.

The chain employs TRBV19 and TRBJ1-2, with TRBD1 matching over 7 bases. Per germline, CDR1 LNHDA and CDR2 SQIVND (reference sequence). The CDR3 has 13 amino acids. The trim removed 10 bases at V and 5 bases at J, leaving 10 bases unmatched. The CDR3 DNA follows: TGTGCCACCGAGGGGACAGACAAATATGGCTACACCTTC. The encoded protein is CATEGTDKYGYTF.

CDR3: CASSSERQGESFGTEAFF. For the CDR3, the DNA is TGTGCCAGCAGCTCAGAGAGACAGGGGGAGAGTTTTGGCACTGAAGCTTTCTTT. The J gene is TRBJ1-1, the V gene TRBV7-9; 9 bases line up with TRBD1. This CDR3 is 18 amino acids long. The junction had 16 bases not matched to a gene; V was cut back by 4 bases and J by 4 bases. Germline V CDR1 and CDR2: SEHNR, FQNEAQ (reference sequence).

V and J are TRBV25-1 and TRBJ1-2; D gene unclear. In germline, CDR1 is MGHDK, CDR2 SYGVNS. The CDR3 runs 13 residues. Between the trimmed V and J ends, which lost 5 bases and 4 bases, there was a span of 11 bases. The CDR3 coding sequence is TGTGCCAGCAGTAAGGGAGTGGGCTATGGCTACACCTTC. Encoded protein: CASSKGVGYGYTF.

The V call is TRBV6-1, the J call TRBJ2-6; D remains ambiguous. The CDR3 runs to 15 residues. CDR1 and CDR2 from the germline V gene are MNHNS and SASEGT. V dropped 5 bases and J dropped 0 bases, with 8 bases sitting between them. The CDR3 region has the DNA TGTGCCAGCAGTTTCAGGAGCTCTGGGGCCAACGTCCTGACTTTC. Translating gives CASSFRSSGANVLTF.

This sequence joins TRBV29-1 and TRBJ1-2; TRBD1 is a possible D gene (6 bases). The V gene's germline CDR1 is SQVTM and CDR2 ANQGSEA. The V end was cut by 7 bases, the J end by 0 bases, with 12 bases between. The CDR3 sequence is 13 residues long. The CDR3 sequence: CSAQRDTNYGYTF. The CDR3 DNA is TGCAGCGCCCAGCGGGACACTAACTATGGCTACACCTTC.

J is TRBJ2-7 and V is TRBV11-3; D not certain. Germline CDR1 reads SGHNT; CDR2 reads YENEEA. The CDR3 is made up of 13 amino acids. Trimming took off 3 bases at V and 1 base at J, with 7 bases between the two ends. The CDR3 coding sequence is TGTGCCAGCAGCTTGGAGATTTCCTACGAGCAGTACTTC. Protein product: CASSLEISYEQYF.

In its sample, this clone was seen once. The chain employs TRBV6-2 or TRBV6-3 and TRBJ1-5, with TRBD1 as a possible D gene (5 bases). V was trimmed by 5 bases and J by 5 bases, leaving 13 bases between them. This CDR3 has 14 residues. CDR1 MNHEY and CDR2 SVGEGT come from the germline V gene. CDR3 nucleotides: TGTGCCAGCAGTCCGGGGGGAGGGCATCAGCCCCAGCATTTT. Its protein is CASSPGGGHQPQHF.

V is TRBV18 and J is TRBJ2-3, with 7 positions matching TRBD1. The germline V gene has CDR1 KGHSH and CDR2 LQKENI. V dropped 2 bases and J dropped 6; count of bases not matched to a gene: 8. The CDR3 has 15 amino acids. CDR3 region: CASSPLRGLVDTQYF. CDR3 nucleotide sequence: TGTGCCAGCTCACCATTAAGGGGGCTGGTCGATACGCAGTATTTT.